These T cell receptor beta chains were read from a single sample in a study of blood T cell repertoires in COVID-19. TCRdb's copy holds only in-frame clones and misses some; the assay was immunoSEQ multiplex PCR. The table has 200,000 to 250,000 clones, 82% seen once. Material: PBMCs or T cells enriched from blood (not recorded which). These receptors were taken from a woman in her fifties or sixties who had recovered from COVID-19. CDR3s include the opening cysteine and the closing phenylalanine or tryptophan. D genes are given only for firm matches. Only some rows state a clone size, as once, few, many or a class for expanded clones.

d_gene: -
v_gene: TRBV7-2
j_gene: TRBJ1-1
abundance: -
CDR3nt: TGTGCCAGCAGCTTAATGGGGCGGAACACTGAAGCTTTCTTT
CDR3aa: CASSLMGRNTEAFF

d_gene: TRBD1
v_gene: TRBV20-1
j_gene: TRBJ2-3
abundance: -
CDR3nt: TGCAGTGCTAGTCAGGGGGACCGCTTCGGAAGCACAGATACGCAGTATTTT
CDR3aa: CSASQGDRFGSTDTQYF

d_gene: TRBD2
v_gene: TRBV27
j_gene: TRBJ2-1
abundance: once
CDR3nt: TGTGCCAGCAGTTTCAGCGGGAGTAATGAGCAGTTCTTC
CDR3aa: CASSFSGSNEQFF

d_gene: TRBD2
v_gene: TRBV2
j_gene: TRBJ2-2
abundance: -
CDR3nt: TGTGCCTCGACTAGCGGGATGTCCGGGGAGCTGTTTTTT
CDR3aa: CASTSGMSGELFF

d_gene: TRBD1
v_gene: TRBV11-3
j_gene: TRBJ2-7
abundance: -
CDR3nt: TGTGCCAGCAGCTTAGAAGGGGACAGGAGCAACGAGCAGTACTTC
CDR3aa: CASSLEGDRSNEQYF

d_gene: TRBD1
v_gene: TRBV19
j_gene: TRBJ1-2
abundance: few
CDR3nt: TGTGCCAGTAGTGCGACAGGGGCTCATAACTATGGCTACACCTTC
CDR3aa: CASSATGAHNYGYTF

d_gene: -
v_gene: TRBV11-1
j_gene: TRBJ2-7
abundance: -
CDR3nt: TGTGCCAGCAGCTTAGCGGTCAGCTACGAGCAGTACTTC
CDR3aa: CASSLAVSYEQYF

d_gene: -
v_gene: TRBV7-9
j_gene: TRBJ2-5
abundance: -
CDR3nt: TGTGCCAGCAGCCCGCGGCAGCAGACCCAGTACTTC
CDR3aa: CASSPRQQTQYF

d_gene: TRBD2
v_gene: TRBV12-5
j_gene: TRBJ2-1
abundance: -
CDR3nt: TGTGCTAGTGGTTTGGGGCTAGCGGGAGGCTACAATGAGCAGTTCTTC
CDR3aa: CASGLGLAGGYNEQFF

d_gene: TRBD1
v_gene: TRBV11-2
j_gene: TRBJ1-2
abundance: -
CDR3nt: TGTGCCAGCAGCTTAGATCCGACAGGGGGAGGAGTGTTCGGTGGCTACACCTTC
CDR3aa: CASSLDPTGGGVFGGYTF